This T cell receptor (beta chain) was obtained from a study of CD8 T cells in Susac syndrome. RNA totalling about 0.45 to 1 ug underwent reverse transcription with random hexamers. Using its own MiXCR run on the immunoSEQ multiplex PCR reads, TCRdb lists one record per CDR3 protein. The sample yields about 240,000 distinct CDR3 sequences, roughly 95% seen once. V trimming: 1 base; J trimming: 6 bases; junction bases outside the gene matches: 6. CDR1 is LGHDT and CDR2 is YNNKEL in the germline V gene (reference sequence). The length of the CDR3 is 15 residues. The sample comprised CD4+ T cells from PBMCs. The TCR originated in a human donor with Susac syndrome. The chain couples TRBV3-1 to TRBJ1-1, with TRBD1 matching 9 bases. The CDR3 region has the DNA TGTGCCAGCAGCCAAGTGGGACAGGGAAGGTCTGAAGCTTTCTTT. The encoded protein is CASSQVGQGRSEAFF. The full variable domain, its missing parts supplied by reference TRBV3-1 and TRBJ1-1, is DTAVSQTPKYLVTQMGNDKSIKCEQNLGHDTMYWYKQDSKKFLKIMFSYNNKELIINETVPNRFSPKSPDKAHLNLHINSLELGDSAVYFCASSQVGQGRSEAFFGQGTRLTVV.